This T cell receptor (beta chain) was profiled in a study of shared clonotypes between healthy human individuals (dated by TCRdb to the early 2020s). For context, the study as a whole: A couple of women and a few men aged 18 to 49 years were included in the cohort. To estimate repertoire size and how much clonotypes are shared between individuals, the study performed deep sequencing of blood TCR repertoires from five healthy adults. Per donor, leukapheresis produced somewhere between about 0.9 and 9 billion PBMCs. To increase sequencing depth and limit assay-specific biases, different laboratories used diverse techniques to prepare libraries and sequence TCR repertoires.

The donors were healthy, HIV-negative adults with no recently reported acute infections or vaccinations. Every donor was a Caucasian adult living in Nashville, Tennessee, USA. For unsorted samples, about 90 million PBMCs were counted and genomic DNA was extracted with the QIAamp DNA Blood Mini kit. Blood was collected by leukapheresis, and PBMCs were isolated by Ficoll-Histopaque density gradient centrifugation and then cryopreserved in liquid nitrogen vapor phase. At the junction V is shortened by 0 bases and J by 4 bases; bases outside the gene matches: 6. From cysteine to phenylalanine, the CDR3 is 16 amino acids long. The DNA shown is the 48-base CDR3, in frame from base 1. The germline V gene provides CDR1 KGHSH and CDR2 LQKENI. Comment on this clone: This receptor's antigen is unknown. Per-nucleotide qualities are absent, and no much larger clonotype sits a single base away.

Using the deep immunoSEQ assay, TCR CDR3 regions were amplified from genomic DNA by multiplex PCR. Genomic DNA extracted from each cell subset was distributed evenly over all wells of several immunoSEQ 96-well plates, and each plate served as one replicate. Each replicate PCR for unsorted PBMC received about 300 ng genomic DNA, equal to 30,000 or so T cell genomes. Genomic DNA from unsorted PBMC was sequenced over ten immunoSEQ deep assay plates. Purified libraries were quantified with a Qubit 3.0 fluorometer, sized on a Bioanalyzer 2100, and re-quantified with the KAPA Library Quantification kit. Every immunoSEQ 96-well plate was sequenced on a separate single-read 150-cycle Illumina NextSeq 550 flow cell. As for how the authors treated the data: The immunoSEQ output contained only junctional sequences without quality scores, so filtering could not match that applied to full-length reads. To assign V/J genes and CDR3, sequences were annotated against IMGT germline references using PyIR, a Python wrapper for IgBLAST v1.9. Reads were filtered out if the reads had weak V/J assignments (E-value above 1e-6), no CDR3, stop codons, out-of-frame junctions, or ambiguous translated residues. V3J clonotypes were defined as sequences sharing an identical inferred V gene, J gene, and CDR3 amino acid sequence. Percentage overlap between repertoires was computed as shared unique clonotypes divided by the size of the smaller repertoire. RTK rarefaction, the Chao1 estimator, and Recon v2.1 estimates of unobserved clonotypes were used to assess repertoire richness. TCRdb mirrors the immuneACCESS table, restricted to in-frame sequences. Some clones are absent from its copies; in checked studies, under half trace to an unresolved V gene, and the reason for the others is unknown. V, J and clone size derive from that table, while D and trimming were established from the DNA sequence. The sample yields about 470,000 clones; 70% to 80% were counted once. 13% of the sample lies in the top ten.

What the research found in general, with its limitations: Sampling was restricted to blood, and TCR repertoires in tissue are likely to differ from TCR repertoires in blood. Because the study included only a small number of donors, the genetic and exposure-history diversity represented was limited. Pairwise subsampling indicated that sequencing depth was expected to affect the degree of clonotype sharing among donors.

The receptor comes from a woman in her 40s in good health. Some clones in this sample may be carry-over from other donors' samples. Specimen: PBMCs. This sequence uses TRBV18 and TRBJ2-5; 9 central nucleotides agree with TRBD1. At the DNA level, the sequence is TGTGCCAGCTCACCACCCGGGACAGGGTTTCGAGAGACCCAGTACTTC. Translated, it reads CASSPPGTGFRETQYF.